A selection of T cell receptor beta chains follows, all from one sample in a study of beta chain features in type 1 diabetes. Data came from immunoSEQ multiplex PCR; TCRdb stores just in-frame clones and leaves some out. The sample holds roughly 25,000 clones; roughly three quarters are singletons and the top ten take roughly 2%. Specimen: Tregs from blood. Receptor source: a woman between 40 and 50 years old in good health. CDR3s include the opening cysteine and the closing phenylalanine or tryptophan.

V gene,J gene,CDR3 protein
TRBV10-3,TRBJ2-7,CAISEETPGQGASYEQYF
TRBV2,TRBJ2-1,CASTESGVGYNEQFF
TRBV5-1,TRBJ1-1,CASSASGGVMNTEAFF
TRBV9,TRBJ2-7,CASSVAPQGRYEQYF
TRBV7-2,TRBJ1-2,CASSLGQGISYGYTF
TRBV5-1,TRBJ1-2,CASSLAGTGGYGYTF
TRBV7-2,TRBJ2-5,CASSLWRETQYF
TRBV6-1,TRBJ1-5,CASRGKGAGNQPQHF
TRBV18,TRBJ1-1,CASSPVRSEATEAFF
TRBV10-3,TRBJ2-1,CAIAGTSRNEQFF
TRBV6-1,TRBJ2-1,CASKGRGGGASEQFF
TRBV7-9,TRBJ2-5,CASSLAVGGVSETQYF
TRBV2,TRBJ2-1,CASRGVNSYNEQFF
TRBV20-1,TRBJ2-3,CSARHRDTQYF
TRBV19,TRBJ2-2,CASTQIGGAGTGELFF
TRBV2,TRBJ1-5,CASSAGYWSQPQHF
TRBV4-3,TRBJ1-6,CASSWGRGFHNSPLHF
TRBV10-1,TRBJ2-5,CAGSEGQTQYF
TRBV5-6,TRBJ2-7,CASSLPSGSGGGYEQYF
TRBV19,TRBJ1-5,CASSIEGRYQPQHF
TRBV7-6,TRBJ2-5,CASSFRVAGGDGETQYF
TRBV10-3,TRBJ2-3,CAIRAPSGTAQNTDTQYF
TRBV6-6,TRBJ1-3,CASSSGQAGNTIYF